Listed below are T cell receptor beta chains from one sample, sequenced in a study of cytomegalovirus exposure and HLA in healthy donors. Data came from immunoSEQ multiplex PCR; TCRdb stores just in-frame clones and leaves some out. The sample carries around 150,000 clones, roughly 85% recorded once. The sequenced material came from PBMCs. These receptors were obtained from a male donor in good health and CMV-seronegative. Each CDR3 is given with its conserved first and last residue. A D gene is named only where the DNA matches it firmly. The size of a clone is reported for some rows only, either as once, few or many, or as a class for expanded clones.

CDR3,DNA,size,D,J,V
CATSRGGLAGETQYF,TGTGCCACCAGCAGAGGTGGACTAGCCGGTGAGACCCAGTACTTC,-,TRBD2,TRBJ2-5,TRBV15
CASSVAGSFTDTQYF,TGTGCCAGCAGCGTAGCAGGTTCCTTCACAGATACGCAGTATTTT,-,-,TRBJ2-3,TRBV9
CASSVVLGDDDEQFF,TGTGCCAGCAGCGTAGTTTTAGGGGATGACGATGAGCAGTTCTTC,-,-,TRBJ2-1,TRBV9
CASSFGQYNEQFF,TGTGCCAGCAGTTTCGGACAGTACAATGAGCAGTTCTTC,few,-,TRBJ2-1,TRBV27
CASSFGQEQYF,TGTGCCAGCAGTTTTGGACAGGAGCAGTACTTC,few,-,TRBJ2-7,TRBV27
CSSSFPGHDRGGSGNTIYF,TGTTCCAGCAGCTTCCCGGGCCATGACAGGGGGGGCTCTGGAAACACCATATATTTT,few,TRBD1,TRBJ1-3,TRBV7-9
CASSLGSRVTDTQYF,TGTGCCAGCAGCTTGGGATCCAGGGTAACAGATACGCAGTATTTT,-,-,TRBJ2-3,TRBV5-4
CASSLRGGASYNEQFF,TGTGCCAGCAGCCTCCGAGGGGGGGCTTCCTACAATGAGCAGTTCTTC,-,-,TRBJ2-1,TRBV11-1
CASSLEGGRYNEQFF,TGCGCCAGCAGCTTGGAGGGGGGGCGTTACAATGAGCAGTTCTTC,-,-,TRBJ2-1,TRBV5-1
CASSLRFDRGGTEAFF,TGTGCCAGCAGCCTAAGATTCGACAGGGGAGGCACTGAAGCTTTCTTT,-,TRBD1,TRBJ1-1,TRBV7-8
CASSSTPGQYNNEQFF,TGTGCCAGCAGCAGCACTCCGGGACAGTACAACAATGAGCAGTTCTTC,-,TRBD1,TRBJ2-1,TRBV7-6
CASSRQEQDTQYF,TGTGCCAGCAGTCGACAGGAGCAAGATACGCAGTATTTT,-,-,TRBJ2-3,TRBV6-1
CASSLTGPGELFF,TGTGCCAGCAGCCTTACAGGGCCCGGGGAGCTGTTTTTT,-,-,TRBJ2-2,TRBV5-4
CASHLAGAGELFF,TGTGCCAGCCACCTAGCGGGGGCCGGGGAGCTGTTTTTT,-,TRBD2,TRBJ2-2,TRBV27
CAWGQGVGIHGYTF,TGTGCCTGGGGACAGGGGGTTGGAATCCATGGCTACACCTTC,few,TRBD1,TRBJ1-2,TRBV30
CASSVTPRTGDNEQFF,TGTGCCAGCAGCGTAACCCCAAGGACAGGGGACAATGAGCAGTTCTTC,-,TRBD1,TRBJ2-1,TRBV9
CASSLGTGVAPLHF,TGTGCCAGCAGTTTAGGGACAGGGGTCGCACCCCTCCACTTT,-,TRBD1,TRBJ1-6,TRBV27
CASSFTQGAQGYTF,TGTGCCAGCAGCTTCACACAGGGGGCGCAGGGCTACACCTTC,-,TRBD1,TRBJ1-2,TRBV11-3
CASSLTGQGTFGSTQYF,TGTGCCAGCAGCTTAACGGGACAGGGAACTTTCGGGAGTACGCAGTATTTT,-,TRBD1,TRBJ2-3,TRBV7-9
CASSQDRGTYNEQFF,TGTGCCAGCAGCCAGGACAGGGGAACCTACAATGAGCAGTTCTTC,-,TRBD1,TRBJ2-1,TRBV7-2
CASSPGTSGTLQETQYF,TGTGCCAGCAGCCCCGGGACTAGCGGCACACTCCAAGAGACCCAGTACTTC,-,TRBD2,TRBJ2-5,TRBV7-2
CASSPQGLGLSSGELFF,TGTGCCAGCTCACCACAGGGACTAGGTTTATCCAGCGGGGAGCTGTTTTTT,few,TRBD2,TRBJ2-2,TRBV18
CASSEREGNAFF,TGTGCCAGCAGTGAGAGGGAGGGGAACGCTTTCTTT,-,-,TRBJ1-1,TRBV25-1
CASSLTGSNTEAFF,TGCGCCAGCAGCCTGACAGGGTCGAACACTGAAGCTTTCTTT,-,TRBD1,TRBJ1-1,TRBV5-1
CASSADRPGRTEAFF,TGTGCCAGCAGCGCCGACCGGCCAGGGAGGACTGAAGCTTTCTTT,-,-,TRBJ1-1,TRBV9
CSSSRNRGGVNTEAFF,TGTTCCAGCAGCCGTAACCGGGGAGGGGTGAACACTGAAGCTTTCTTT,once,-,TRBJ1-1,TRBV7-9
CASSVDGQLGNTIYF,TGTGCCAGCAGCGTGGATGGGCAGCTTGGAAACACCATATATTTT,-,-,TRBJ1-3,TRBV9
CATTRDSSYNEQFF,TGTGCCACTACCCGGGATAGCTCCTACAATGAGCAGTTCTTC,-,-,TRBJ2-1,TRBV19
CASSLDGAPTDTQYF,TGTGCCAGCAGCTTAGATGGAGCGCCCACAGATACGCAGTATTTT,-,-,TRBJ2-3,TRBV11-2
CASSRDSNEKLFF,TGCGCCAGCAGCAGGGACAGTAATGAAAAACTGTTTTTT,-,TRBD1,TRBJ1-4,TRBV5-1
CAWSVLVLADSPLHF,TGTGCCTGGAGTGTATTGGTGTTGGCGGATTCACCCCTCCACTTT,-,-,TRBJ1-6,TRBV30
CASTPGGLGNQPQHF,TGTGCCAGCACGCCCGGGGGGCTAGGCAATCAGCCCCAGCATTTT,-,-,TRBJ1-5,TRBV6-1
CASSRSSGRAGGQETQYF,TGCGCCAGCAGCCGCAGTAGCGGGAGGGCCGGGGGGCAGGAGACCCAGTACTTC,-,TRBD2,TRBJ2-5,TRBV5-1